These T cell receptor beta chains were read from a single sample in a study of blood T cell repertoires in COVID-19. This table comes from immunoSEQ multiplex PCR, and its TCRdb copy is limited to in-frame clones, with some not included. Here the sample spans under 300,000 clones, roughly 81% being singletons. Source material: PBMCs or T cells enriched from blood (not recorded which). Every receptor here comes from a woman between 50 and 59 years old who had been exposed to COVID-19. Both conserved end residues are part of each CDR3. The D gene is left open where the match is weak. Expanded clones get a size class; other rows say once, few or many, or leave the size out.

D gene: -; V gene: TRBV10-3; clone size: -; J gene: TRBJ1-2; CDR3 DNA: TGTGCCATCAGTGAAACTCCGGGCCTGGGGCTTGGCTACACCTTC; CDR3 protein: CAISETPGLGLGYTF
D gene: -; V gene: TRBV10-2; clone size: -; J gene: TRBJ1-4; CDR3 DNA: TGCGCCAGCGGAGACGGGGTTAATGAAAAACTGTTTTTT; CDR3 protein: CASGDGVNEKLFF
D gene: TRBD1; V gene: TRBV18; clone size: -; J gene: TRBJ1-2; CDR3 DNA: TGTGCCAGCTCACCAATAGCTACAGGGGGTGGCTACACCTTC; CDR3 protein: CASSPIATGGGYTF
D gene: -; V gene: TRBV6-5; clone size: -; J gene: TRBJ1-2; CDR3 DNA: TGTGCCAGCAGACACGACATCAACTATGGCTACACCTTC; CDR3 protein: CASRHDINYGYTF
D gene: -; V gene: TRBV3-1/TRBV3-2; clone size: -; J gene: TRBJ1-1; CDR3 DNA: TGTGCCAGCAGCCAAGACAGGGAAGCTTTCTTT; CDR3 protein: CASSQDREAFF
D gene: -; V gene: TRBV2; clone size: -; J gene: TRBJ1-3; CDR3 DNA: TGTGCCAGCAGTGTAAGCGGGGGTGCTGGAAACACCATATATTTT; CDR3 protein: CASSVSGGAGNTIYF
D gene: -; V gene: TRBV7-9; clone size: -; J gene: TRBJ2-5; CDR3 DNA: TGTGCCAGCAGCTTAAGCCTCCCCCAAGAGACCCAGTACTTC; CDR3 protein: CASSLSLPQETQYF
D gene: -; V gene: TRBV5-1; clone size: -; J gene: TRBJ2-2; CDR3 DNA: TGCGCCAGCAGCTTGGCTCTCAACACCGGGGAGCTGTTTTTT; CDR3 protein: CASSLALNTGELFF
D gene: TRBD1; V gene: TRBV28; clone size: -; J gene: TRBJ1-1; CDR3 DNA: TGTGCCAGCCGGGACAGGGGAATAGCTGAAGCTTTCTTT; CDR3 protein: CASRDRGIAEAFF
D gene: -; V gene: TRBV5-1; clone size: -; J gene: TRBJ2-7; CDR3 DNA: TGCGCCAGCAGAAGGCAGGTGAAAGACGAGCAGTACTTC; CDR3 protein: CASRRQVKDEQYF
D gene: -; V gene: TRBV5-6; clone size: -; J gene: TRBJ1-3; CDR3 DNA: TGTGCCAGCAGCCCGCGGGGTCCGGGAAACACCATATATTTT; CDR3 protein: CASSPRGPGNTIYF
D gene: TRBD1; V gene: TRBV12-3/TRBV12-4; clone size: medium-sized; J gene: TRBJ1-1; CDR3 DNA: TGTGCCAGCAGGCGGACAGGGGTCCCTGAAGCTTTCTTT; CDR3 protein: CASRRTGVPEAFF
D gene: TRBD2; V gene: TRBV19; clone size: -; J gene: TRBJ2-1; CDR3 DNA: TGTGCCAGTAGTATGCTTGGACTAGCGGGGGACAATGAGCAGTTCTTC; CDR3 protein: CASSMLGLAGDNEQFF
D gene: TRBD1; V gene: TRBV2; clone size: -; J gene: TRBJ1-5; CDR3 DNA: TGTGCCAGCATTTCAGGGGGTACCAATCAGCCCCAGCATTTT; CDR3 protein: CASISGGTNQPQHF
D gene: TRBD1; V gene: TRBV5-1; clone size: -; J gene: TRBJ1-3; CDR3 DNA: TGCGCCAGCAGTCCGACAACAGGGGGCTTAGGTGGAAACACCATATATTTT; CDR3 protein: CASSPTTGGLGGNTIYF
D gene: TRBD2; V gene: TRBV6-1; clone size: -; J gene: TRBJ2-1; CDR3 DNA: TGTGCCAGCAGTGAAGCTGCCGGGACTAGCGGTTACGAGCAGTTCTTC; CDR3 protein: CASSEAAGTSGYEQFF
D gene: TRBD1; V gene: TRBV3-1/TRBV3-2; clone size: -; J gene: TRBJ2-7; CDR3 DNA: TGTGCCAGCAGCTACGGACAGGGAAACGAGCAGTACTTC; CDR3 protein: CASSYGQGNEQYF
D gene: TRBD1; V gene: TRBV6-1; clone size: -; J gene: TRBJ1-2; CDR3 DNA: TGTGCCAGCAGTGAAAGGGGGCCGAACTATGGCTACACCTTC; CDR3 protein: CASSERGPNYGYTF
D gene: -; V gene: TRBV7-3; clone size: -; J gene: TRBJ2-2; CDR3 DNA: TGTGCCAGCAGCCCGGGTGCCGGGGAGCTGTTTTTT; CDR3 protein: CASSPGAGELFF
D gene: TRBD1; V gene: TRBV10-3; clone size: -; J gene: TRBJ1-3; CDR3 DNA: TGTGCCACGGCAACCGGGACAGGGACCTCTGGAAACACCATATATTTT; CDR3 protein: CATATGTGTSGNTIYF
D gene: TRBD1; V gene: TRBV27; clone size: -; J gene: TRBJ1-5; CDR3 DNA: TGTGCCAGCAGTTTGGGGACAGGGCCCTATAGCAATCAGCCCCAGCATTTT; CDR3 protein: CASSLGTGPYSNQPQHF
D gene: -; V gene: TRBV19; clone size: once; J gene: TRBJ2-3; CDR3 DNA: TGTGCCAGTAGCCCTCCAGGGTGGGGAAGCGATACGCAGTATTTT; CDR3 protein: CASSPPGWGSDTQYF